These 19 T cell receptor beta chains were sequenced from one sample in a study of blood T cells in healthy people across ages. Next came a second PCR, run for about 6 to 12 cycles, which used a sample-barcoded 5' primer along with a J-beta primer mix. TCRdb reprocessed the 5' RACE reads with MiXCR, giving one entry per CDR3 protein. The table shows approximately 1,000,000 distinct CDR3 sequences, with 45% occurring only once. Sequencing was done on a sample of blood. Every receptor here comes from an older woman in good health.

J is TRBJ1-5 and V is TRBV12-3 or TRBV12-4; maybe TRBD1 (5 bases). V was trimmed by 7 bases and J by 3 bases, leaving 13 bases between them. The CDR3 sequence is 14 residues long. The CDR3 DNA is TGTGCCAGCACCTTGGAGGGGAACAATCAGCCCCAGCATTTT. It translates to CASTLEGNNQPQHF.

This clonotype came up a few times. This chain links TRBV5-1 with TRBJ2-7, with 8 bases fitting TRBD1. With 7 bases clipped from V and 1 base from J, the junction kept 13 bases outside the gene matches. Looked up from germline, CDR1 is SGHRS and CDR2 is YFSETQ. This CDR3 comprises 16 residues. The CDR3 loop is CASAGQGNRDSYEQYF. The CDR3 DNA sequence: TGCGCCAGCGCTGGACAGGGAAATCGTGATTCCTACGAGCAGTACTTC.

This clonotype came up once. The gene calls are TRBV5-6 and TRBJ1-4, with D unresolved. The CDR3 totals 16 residues. Germline V gives CDR1 SGHDT, CDR2 YYEEEE. Trimming shortened V by 2 bases and J by 0 bases, and 11 bases separated the two germline ends. The CDR3 spells CASSFRGLPTNEKLFF. The CDR3 DNA sequence: TGTGCCAGCAGCTTTCGCGGGTTACCAACTAATGAAAAACTGTTTTTT.

This clonotype was seen a handful of times. The chain joins TRBV5-1 to TRBJ2-1; D unclear. CDR1 is SGHRS and CDR2 is YFSETQ in the germline V gene. This CDR3 region has 15 residues. The V end lost 0 bases, the J end lost 3 bases, and 10 bases lay between the germline ends. CDR3 sequence (DNA): TGCGCCAGCAGCTTGGCCGCGGCAATCTACAATGAGCAGTTCTTC. It translates to CASSLAAAIYNEQFF. The full variable domain, rest sourced from reference TRBV5-1 and TRBJ2-1, is KAGVTQTPRYLIKTRGQQVTLSCSPISGHRSVSWYQQTPGQGLQFLFEYFSETQRNKGNFPGRFSGRQFSNSRSEMNVSTLELGDSALYLCASSLAAAIYNEQFFGPGTRLTVL.

This clonotype was counted only a few times. CDR3 residues: CSARDPRTSYEQYF. Written as DNA, the CDR3 is TGCAGTGCTAGAGACCCCCGGACTAGTTACGAGCAGTACTTC. The chain employs TRBV20-1 and TRBJ2-7; 7 bases agree with TRBD2. With 0 bases clipped from V and 4 bases from J, the junction kept 6 bases outside the gene matches. There are 14 residues in the CDR3. Germline CDR1 is DFQATT and CDR2 is SNEGSKA (reference sequence).

CDR3 bases: TGTGCCAGCAGGCGAACTACAGTAGCTTACGAGCAGTACTTC. It yields the protein CASRRTTVAYEQYF. The V gene is TRBV6-5, the J gene TRBJ2-7, with D hard to call. The germline V and J ends were trimmed by 6 bases and 4 bases, with 16 bases remaining between them. This CDR3 has 14 amino acids. Germline CDR1 is MNHEY and CDR2 is SVGAGI.

The chain uses TRBV7-8 and TRBJ1-5, with unresolved D. Trimming removed 2 bases from V and 2 bases from J, with 10 bases in between. CDR3 length: 15 amino acids. The germline gives CDR1 SGHVS, CDR2 FQNEAQ. The CDR3 nucleotides read TGTGCCAGCAGCTTATACGGGGTCGGCAATCAGCCCCAGCATTTT. Translated: CASSLYGVGNQPQHF.

The V and J genes are TRBV18 and TRBJ1-2; 8 bases fit TRBD1. Per the germline V gene, CDR1 is KGHSH and CDR2 is LQKENI. J was trimmed by 7 bases and V by 7 bases; bases with no gene match: 8. CDR3 length: 13 amino acids. The CDR3 loop is CASFISGGLGYTF. As DNA, the CDR3 is TGTGCCAGCTTTATCTCAGGGGGCCTTGGCTACACCTTC.

V is TRBV7-2 and J is TRBJ2-7, with TRBD1 identical over 9 bases. The J segment lost 0 bases and the V segment lost 3 bases, leaving 3 bases of the junction unmatched. This CDR3 has 15 residues. The V gene's germline CDR1 is SGHTA and CDR2 FQGNSA. This CDR3 is CASSFGDRDSYEQYF. The CDR3, as DNA: TGTGCCAGCAGCTTCGGGGACAGGGACTCCTACGAGCAGTACTTC.

This clonotype appeared a few times. The V and J genes are TRBV5-6 and TRBJ2-4; D call uncertain. The CDR3 sequence is 13 residues long. The germline V gene has CDR1 SGHDT and CDR2 YYEEEE. V was shortened by 0 bases and J by 6 bases, with 7 bases between the two germline ends. CDR3 protein: CASSLANPNIQYF. The CDR3 DNA sequence: TGTGCCAGCAGCTTGGCCAATCCAAACATTCAGTACTTC. The full variable domain, with the rest looked up from reference TRBV5-6 and TRBJ2-4, is DAGVTQSPTHLIKTRGQQVTLRCSPKSGHDTVSWYQQALGQGPQFIFQYYEEEERQRGNFPDRFSGHQFPNYSSELNVNALLLGDSALYLCASSLANPNIQYFGAGTRLSVL.

The chain links TRBV4-2 to TRBJ2-3; perhaps TRBD2 as D (5 bases). The V end was cut by 0 bases, the J end by 6 bases, with 19 bases between. Germline loops: CDR1 LGHNA, CDR2 YNFKEQ. The CDR3 is 17 residues long. This CDR3 reads CASSQDLPSGLLDTQYF. The CDR3 nucleotides are TGTGCCAGCAGCCAAGACCTGCCGTCTGGACTCTTGGATACGCAGTATTTT.

The V gene is TRBV5-1, the J gene TRBJ2-7; D gene ambiguous. The CDR3 loop spans 15 amino acids. Trimming stripped 5 bases from V and 0 bases from J, with 15 bases between. Germline V gene sequence: CDR1 SGHRS, CDR2 YFSETQ. The CDR3 here is CASRFETASSYEQYF. In DNA, the CDR3 is TGCGCCAGCAGATTCGAGACGGCCAGCTCCTACGAGCAGTACTTC.

This clonotype was seen a few times. The rearrangement uses TRBV11-2 and TRBJ2-3; D is tentatively TRBD1 or TRBD2 (5 bases each). The germline V gene has CDR1 SGHAT and CDR2 FQNNGV. The CDR3 loop spans 16 amino acids. The V end was cut by 2 bases, the J end by 2 bases, with 14 bases between. The CDR3 DNA reads as TGTGCCAGCAGCTTATCTCGGGGCCGCCTCACAGATACGCAGTATTTT. Amino acids: CASSLSRGRLTDTQYF.

This clonotype has just a few counts. J is TRBJ1-2 and V is TRBV7-9, with D tentatively TRBD1 (5 bases). V lost 5 bases and J 7 bases, leaving 11 bases between the germline ends. Germline V lookup: CDR1 SEHNR, CDR2 FQNEAQ (reference sequence). The CDR3 spans 12 residues. In DNA, the CDR3 is TGTGCCAGCAGCAGCGCAAGGGGTGGCTACACCTTC. Translating it yields CASSSARGGYTF.

The chain joins TRBV5-1 to TRBJ2-7, with D unresolved. CDR1 and CDR2 from the germline V gene are SGHRS and YFSETQ. V was cut by 1 base and J by 3 bases, with 8 bases left in between. CDR3 length: 13 amino acids. CDR3 sequence (DNA): TGCGCCAGCAGCTTGAAGGACCACTACGAGCAGTACTTC. Protein sequence: CASSLKDHYEQYF.

The genes are TRBV20-1 and TRBJ1-2; a possible D gene is TRBD1 (5 bases). Trimming pared 4 bases from V and 1 base from J, leaving 16 bases between. Germline-derived CDR1 and CDR2 are DFQATT and SNEGSKA (reference sequence). This CDR3 spans 15 amino acids. CDR3 DNA sequence: TGCAGTGCTATAGGCGGTTTGGGGGGTAACTATGGCTACACCTTC. Its protein product is CSAIGGLGGNYGYTF.

The genes are TRBV20-1 and TRBJ2-7; D gene uncertain. Germline values: CDR1 DFQATT, CDR2 SNEGSKA (reference sequence). CDR3 size: 13 residues. V lost 1 base, J lost 5 bases, and 12 bases lay in between. CDR3 sequence: CSARGPIVDEQYF. The CDR3 DNA reads as TGCAGTGCTAGAGGCCCTATTGTCGACGAGCAGTACTTC.

This chain uses TRBV5-1 with TRBJ2-7; the D gene is possibly TRBD2 (5 bases). This CDR3 spans 13 amino acids. V dropped 6 bases and J dropped 2 bases, with 12 bases sitting between them. Germline CDR1 SGHRS, CDR2 YFSETQ. The CDR3 loop reads CASTTARAYEQYF. The CDR3 nucleotides are TGCGCCAGCACCACGGCGAGGGCCTACGAGCAGTACTTC.

V is TRBV5-1 and J is TRBJ1-5; D is ambiguous. Trimming removed 4 bases at V and 5 bases at J, with 13 bases between. Germline lookup yields CDR1 SGHRS and CDR2 YFSETQ. This CDR3 region has 14 residues. The CDR3 DNA is TGCGCCAGCAGCCGCAACGGGAGGGATCAGCCCCAGCATTTT. Translating it yields CASSRNGRDQPQHF.